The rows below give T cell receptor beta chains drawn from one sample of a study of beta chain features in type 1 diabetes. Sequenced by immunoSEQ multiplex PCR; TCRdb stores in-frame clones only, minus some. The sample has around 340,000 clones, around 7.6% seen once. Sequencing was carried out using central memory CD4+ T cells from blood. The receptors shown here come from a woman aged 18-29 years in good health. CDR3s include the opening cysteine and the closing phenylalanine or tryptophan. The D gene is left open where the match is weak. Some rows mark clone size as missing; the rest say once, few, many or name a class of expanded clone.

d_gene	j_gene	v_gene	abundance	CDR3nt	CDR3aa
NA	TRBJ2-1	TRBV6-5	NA	TGTGCCACCAATCGGAGGGGCTCCTACAATGAGCAGTTCTTC	CATNRRGSYNEQFF
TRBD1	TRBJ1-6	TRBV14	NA	TGTGCCAGCAGTCAGACCGGGACAGGGAATTCACCCCTCCACTTT	CASSQTGTGNSPLHF
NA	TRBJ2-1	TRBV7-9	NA	TGTGCCAGCAGCTTAGCGACGGAGAAGCAGTTCTTC	CASSLATEKQFF
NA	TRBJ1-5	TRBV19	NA	TGTGCCAGTAGTCCAGGACGGGACAATCAGCCCCAGCATTTT	CASSPGRDNQPQHF
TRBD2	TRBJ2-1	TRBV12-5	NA	TGTGCTAGTGGTCTGACAGGACTAGCGGGATACAATGAGCAGTTCTTC	CASGLTGLAGYNEQFF
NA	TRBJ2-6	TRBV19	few	TGTGCCAGTAGTATACGAAGATCTGGGGCCAACGTCCTGACTTTC	CASSIRRSGANVLTF
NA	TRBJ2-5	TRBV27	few	TGTGCCAGCAGTTTATCTGCCGGCCCCCCGGAGACCCAGTACTTC	CASSLSAGPPETQYF
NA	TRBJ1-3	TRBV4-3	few	TGCGCCAGCAGCCAACTACTGGGGGTGGGGAACACCATATATTTT	CASSQLLGVGNTIYF
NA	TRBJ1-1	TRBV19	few	TGTGCCAGTACTGGGAACACTGAAGCTTTCTTT	CASTGNTEAFF
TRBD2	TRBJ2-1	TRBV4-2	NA	TGTGCCAGCAGCCGCAGGGGGCAGGAATTGAGAGCTAGCGGGAGGGACCATGAGCAGTTCTTC	CASSRRGQELRASGRDHEQFF
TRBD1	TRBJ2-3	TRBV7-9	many	TGTGCCAGCAGCATAGACAGGGGGCGTAGAGATACGCAGTATTTT	CASSIDRGRRDTQYF
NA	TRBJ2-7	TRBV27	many	TGTGCCAGCAGTCCCATCCTACAGGGTAGGTCCTACGAGCAGTACTTC	CASSPILQGRSYEQYF
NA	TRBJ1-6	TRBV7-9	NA	TGTGCCAGCAGCTTCGGACGGGATAATTCACCCCTCCACTTT	CASSFGRDNSPLHF
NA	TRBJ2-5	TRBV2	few	TGTGCCAGCACCCTTTTAGAAGAGACCCAGTACTTC	CASTLLEETQYF
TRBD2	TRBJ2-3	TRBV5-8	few	TGTGCCAGCAGCCCGGGACTAGCGGGAGCAGATACGCAGTATTTT	CASSPGLAGADTQYF
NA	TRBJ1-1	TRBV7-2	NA	TGTGCCAGCAGCCTAAGACAGATGGTAACGGGCACTGAAGCTTTCTTT	CASSLRQMVTGTEAFF
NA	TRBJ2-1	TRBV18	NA	TGTGCCAGCTCACCAGGAGGGTACAATGAGCAGTTCTTC	CASSPGGYNEQFF
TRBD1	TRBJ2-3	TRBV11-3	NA	TGTGCCAGCAGCTTACGAGACAGGGAAGATACGCAGTATTTT	CASSLRDREDTQYF
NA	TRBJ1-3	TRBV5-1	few	TGCGCCAGCAGCCAAACAGGGACTGGAAACACCATATATTTT	CASSQTGTGNTIYF
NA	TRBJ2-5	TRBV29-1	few	TGCAGCGTTCGGACTTCAAAAGAGACCCAGTACTTC	CSVRTSKETQYF
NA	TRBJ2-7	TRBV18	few	TGTGCCAGCTCACCCTCAGGGGGGTTGAGTCGCTACGAGCAGTACTTC	CASSPSGGLSRYEQYF
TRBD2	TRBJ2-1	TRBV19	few	TGTGCCAGTAGTATAGATTCCGGGCTAGCGGGACTCAATGAGCAGTTCTTC	CASSIDSGLAGLNEQFF
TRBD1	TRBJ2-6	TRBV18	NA	TGTGCCAGCTCACCACAACAGGGGTCTGGGGCCAACGTCCTGACTTTC	CASSPQQGSGANVLTF
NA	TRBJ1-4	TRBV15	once	TGTGCCACCAGCAGAGATCTTCCATCTAATGAAAAACTGTTTTTT	CATSRDLPSNEKLFF
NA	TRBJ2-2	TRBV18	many	TGTGCCAGCTCACCACCGGGAGGCTCCGCGAACACCGGGGAGCTGTTTTTT	CASSPPGGSANTGELFF
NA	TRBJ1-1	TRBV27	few	TGTGCCAGCAGTTTAGTGGCGGCCACTGAAGCTTTCTTT	CASSLVAATEAFF
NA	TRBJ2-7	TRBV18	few	TGTGCCAGCTCGGCAACAGGGCAGGGACGCGAGCAGTACTTC	CASSATGQGREQYF
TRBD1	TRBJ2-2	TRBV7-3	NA	TGTGCCAGCAGCCCCCCCGGACAGGTCGGGGAGCTGTTTTTT	CASSPPGQVGELFF
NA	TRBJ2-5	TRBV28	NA	TGTGCCAGCAGTTTCCCCCCGGGCGAGACCCAGTACTTC	CASSFPPGETQYF
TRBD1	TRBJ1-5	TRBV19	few	TGTGCCAGTAGACAGGGGGGGGATAGCAATCAGCCCCAGCATTTT	CASRQGGDSNQPQHF
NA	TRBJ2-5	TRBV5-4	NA	TGTGCCAGCAGCAGTCTCCAGGACCACGCTCGGACCCAGTACTTC	CASSSLQDHARTQYF
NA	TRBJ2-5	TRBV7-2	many	TGTGCCAGCAGCTTTTGGGAGACCCAGTACTTC	CASSFWETQYF
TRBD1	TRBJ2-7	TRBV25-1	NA	TGTGCCAGCAGTGCTACAGGGGGGTACGAGCAGTACTTC	CASSATGGYEQYF
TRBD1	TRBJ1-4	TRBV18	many	TGTGCCAGCTCACCGGGACAGAATAATGAAAAACTGTTTTTT	CASSPGQNNEKLFF
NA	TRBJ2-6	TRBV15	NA	TGTGCCACCAGCAGAGGGGCAACCTCTGGGGCCAACGTCCTGACTTTC	CATSRGATSGANVLTF
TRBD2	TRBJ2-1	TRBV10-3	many	TGTGCCATCAGTCCGGGACTAGCGGTAAACAATGAGCAGTTCTTC	CAISPGLAVNNEQFF
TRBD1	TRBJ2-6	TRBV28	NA	TGTGCCAGCAGTTCAACAGGGGGTTCTGGGGCCAACGTCCTGACTTTC	CASSSTGGSGANVLTF
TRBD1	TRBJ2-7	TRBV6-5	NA	TGTGCCAGCAGGTACAGGCAGGGGGCTTTCTACGAGCAGTACTTC	CASRYRQGAFYEQYF
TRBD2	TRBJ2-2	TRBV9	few	TGTGCCAGCAGCGCCCGCCACTCCCTAGCGGGAGCGAGGTTTTACACCGGGGAGCTGTTTTTT	CASSARHSLAGARFYTGELFF
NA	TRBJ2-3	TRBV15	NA	TGTGCCACCAGCAGAGATCAATCGGCAGATACGCAGTATTTT	CATSRDQSADTQYF
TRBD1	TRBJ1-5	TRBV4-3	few	TGCGCCAGGGAGGCAGGGGGATGGGGCAATCAGCCCCAGCATTTT	CAREAGGWGNQPQHF
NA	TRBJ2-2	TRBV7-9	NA	TGTGCCAGCAGAGGTGGGACCATGAACACCGGGGAGCTGTTTTTT	CASRGGTMNTGELFF
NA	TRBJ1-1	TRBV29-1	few	TGCAGCGTTGCGGTTACAGGCAAAAACACTGAAGCTTTCTTT	CSVAVTGKNTEAFF
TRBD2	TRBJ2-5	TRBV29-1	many	TGCAGCGTTGCCTGGCTAGCGGGAATCCAAGAGACCCAGTACTTC	CSVAWLAGIQETQYF
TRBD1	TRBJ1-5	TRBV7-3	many	TGTGCCAGCAGCTCCCAGGGGGCGAGCAATCAGCCCCAGCATTTT	CASSSQGASNQPQHF
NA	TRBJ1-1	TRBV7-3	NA	TGTGCCAGCAGCTTGACCCCGGGGACAATGAACACTGAAGCTTTCTTT	CASSLTPGTMNTEAFF
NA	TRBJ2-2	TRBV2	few	TGTGCCAGCAGCTATCTAGCGTTGAACACCGGGGAGCTGTTTTTT	CASSYLALNTGELFF
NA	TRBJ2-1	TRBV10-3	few	TGTGCCATCAGTGATGGACAGAGCTCCTACAATGAGCAGTTCTTC	CAISDGQSSYNEQFF
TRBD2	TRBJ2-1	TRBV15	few	TGTGCCACCAGCTCCGGGGGACTAGCGAGAAATGAGCAGTTCTTC	CATSSGGLARNEQFF
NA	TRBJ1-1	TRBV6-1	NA	TGTGCCAGCAGTATATGGGGGACTGAAGCTTTCTTT	CASSIWGTEAFF
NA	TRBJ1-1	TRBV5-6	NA	TGTGCCAGCAGCTTGTACTTGGTAACGAACACTGAAGCTTTCTTT	CASSLYLVTNTEAFF
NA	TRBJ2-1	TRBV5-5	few	TGTGCCAGCAGCTTGGGGGCAATCCAGTTCTTC	CASSLGAIQFF
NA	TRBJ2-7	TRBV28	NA	TGTGCCAGCAGTTCGCAGTTAGAAATCTCCTACGAGCAGTACTTC	CASSSQLEISYEQYF